Each of the 3 T cell receptor beta chains below was sequenced from the same sample in a study of blood T cells in healthy people across ages (dated by TCRdb to 2013 to 2016). Library construction relied on 5' RACE. The data were produced on an Illumina HiSeq 2500. A second roughly 7 to 12 cycle PCR used a sample-barcoded 5' primer and a J-beta primer mix. Starting from the raw public reads, TCRdb applied fastp trimming at Q25, assembled clones with MiXCR and retained in-frame beta chains. A single entry per CDR3 protein holds the most common genes and DNA from its merged rows. The sample table lists more than 650,000 distinct CDR3 sequences, 22% of them with a count of one. Clones ranked in the top ten supply roughly 22% of the sample. Input material: blood. Every receptor here comes from a man between 65 and 79 years old in good health.

This clonotype was counted a few times. The conserved phenylalanine or tryptophan is not found at the CDR3 terminus, so this likely reflects a read error. The chain has TRBV29-1 and TRBJ2-5; 12 positions agree with TRBD2. Germline values: CDR1 SQVTM, CDR2 ANQGSEA. V shed 2 bases and J 2 bases; nucleotides not matched to a gene: 12. This CDR3 spans 18 amino acids. CDR3 sequence reads: CSVERLAGGPGIQETQYL. As DNA, the CDR3 is TGCAGCGTTGAACGGCTAGCGGGGGGGCCTGGGATTCAAGAGACCCAGTACCTC.

The chain carries TRBV20-1 and TRBJ2-5; 10 bases line up with TRBD2. The end of the DNA fits TRBJ2-7 better, so the J call may be wrong. The length of the CDR3 is 14 residues. Per the germline V gene, CDR1 is DFQATT and CDR2 is SNEGSKA (reference sequence). The CDR3 sequence: CSALRGTSEDEQYF. The CDR3 DNA sequence: TGCAGTGCTCTCCGAGGGACTAGCGAGGACGAGCAGTACTTC.

The CDR3 spells CASSRPGLDRETQYF. In DNA form, the CDR3 reads TGTGCCAGCAGCCGACCCGGACTTGACCGAGAGACCCAGTACTTC. This chain connects TRBV3-1 to TRBJ2-5; a weak D match, TRBD2 (5 bases). The CDR3 has 15 amino acids. Trimming pared 4 bases from V and 4 bases from J, leaving 16 bases between. Germline V gives CDR1 LGHDT, CDR2 YNNKEL (reference sequence).